This T cell receptor beta chain was documented in a study of T cell repertoires in cytomegalovirus infection. Whole-study context: Public TCR beta signatures marked donors with CMV infection and the matching HLA.

Remarks on this clonotype: What it recognizes is unknown.

The J segment lost 8 bases and the V segment lost 8 bases, leaving 16 bases of the junction unmatched. The CDR3 runs to 16 residues. Germline V gene lookup returns CDR1 ENHRY and CDR2 SYGVKD. Study observations and caveats: The ex vivo response was dominated by HLA-C-restricted CMV-specific TCR beta clonotypes.

One entry per CDR3 protein, called by TCRdb with MiXCR from the reads. The sample yields 230,000 or so distinct CDR3 sequences, approximately 15% seen once. This sequence joins TRBV10-3 and TRBJ2-1, with TRBD2 matching over 9 bases. The sequence was obtained from a human donor in good health (CMV status not recorded). Some clones in this sample may be carry-over from other donors' samples. Sequenced: CD8+ T cells from PBMCs. CDR3 amino acids: CAILPGERGAVDEQFF. DNA of the CDR3: TGTGCCATCCTCCCAGGGGAGCGGGGGGCCGTGGATGAGCAGTTCTTC.